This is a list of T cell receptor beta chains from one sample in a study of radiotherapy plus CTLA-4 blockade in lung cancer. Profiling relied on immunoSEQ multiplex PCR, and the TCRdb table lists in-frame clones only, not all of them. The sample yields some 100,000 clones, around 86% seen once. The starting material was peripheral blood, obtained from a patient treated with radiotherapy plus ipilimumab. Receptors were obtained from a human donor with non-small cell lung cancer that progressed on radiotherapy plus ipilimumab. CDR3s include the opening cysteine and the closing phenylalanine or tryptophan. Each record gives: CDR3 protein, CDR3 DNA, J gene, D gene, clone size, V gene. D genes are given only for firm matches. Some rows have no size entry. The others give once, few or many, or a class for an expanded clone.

CDR3 protein: CASSLGVLGGIAAPLHF
CDR3 DNA: TGTGCCAGCAGCTTAGGGGTCCTGGGGGGTATCGCGGCACCCCTCCACTTT
J gene: TRBJ1-6
D gene: -
clone size: -
V gene: TRBV7-6

CDR3 protein: CASSQGLADTGELFF
CDR3 DNA: TGTGCCAGCAGCCAAGGACTAGCGGACACCGGGGAGCTGTTTTTT
J gene: TRBJ2-2
D gene: TRBD2
clone size: -
V gene: TRBV6-6

CDR3 protein: CASNQDSSGNTIYF
CDR3 DNA: TGCGCCAGCAATCAGGACAGCTCTGGAAACACCATATATTTT
J gene: TRBJ1-3
D gene: -
clone size: -
V gene: TRBV10-1

CDR3 protein: CASFRLDLGSYNEQFF
CDR3 DNA: TGTGCCAGCTTCAGATTGGACCTGGGGTCCTACAATGAGCAGTTCTTC
J gene: TRBJ2-1
D gene: -
clone size: -
V gene: TRBV7-7

CDR3 protein: CASSLYPPGQGAYEQYF
CDR3 DNA: TGTGCCAGCAGCTTATATCCACCGGGACAGGGGGCCTACGAGCAGTACTTC
J gene: TRBJ2-7
D gene: TRBD1
clone size: -
V gene: TRBV7-3

CDR3 protein: CASSQDLAGWPEAFF
CDR3 DNA: TGCGCCAGCAGCCAAGATCTTGCAGGGTGGCCTGAAGCTTTCTTT
J gene: TRBJ1-1
D gene: -
clone size: -
V gene: TRBV4-3

CDR3 protein: CASSQDGDARPQHF
CDR3 DNA: TGTGCCAGCAGCCAAGATGGGGATGCCAGGCCCCAGCATTTT
J gene: TRBJ1-5
D gene: -
clone size: -
V gene: TRBV4-2

CDR3 protein: CASSFRGQGVGEQYF
CDR3 DNA: TGTGCCAGCAGTTTTCGGGGACAGGGGGTCGGCGAGCAGTACTTC
J gene: TRBJ2-7
D gene: TRBD1
clone size: -
V gene: TRBV27

CDR3 protein: CASSYRGSYEQYF
CDR3 DNA: TGTGCCAGCAGTTACAGGGGCTCCTACGAGCAGTACTTC
J gene: TRBJ2-7
D gene: -
clone size: -
V gene: TRBV6-5

CDR3 protein: CASSLGRSSYEQYF
CDR3 DNA: TGCGCCAGCAGCTTGGGGCGGAGCTCCTACGAGCAGTACTTC
J gene: TRBJ2-7
D gene: -
clone size: -
V gene: TRBV5-1

CDR3 protein: CASRSETAGELFF
CDR3 DNA: TGTGCCAGCCGGTCGGAAACGGCCGGGGAGCTGTTTTTT
J gene: TRBJ2-2
D gene: -
clone size: -
V gene: TRBV7-9

CDR3 protein: CASSSGGTSGANVLTF
CDR3 DNA: TGTGCCAGCAGCTCGGGCGGGACGTCTGGGGCCAACGTCCTGACTTTC
J gene: TRBJ2-6
D gene: -
clone size: -
V gene: TRBV7-7

CDR3 protein: CASSTTIQETQYF
CDR3 DNA: TGTGCCAGCAGTACGACCATCCAAGAGACCCAGTACTTC
J gene: TRBJ2-5
D gene: -
clone size: -
V gene: TRBV6-5

CDR3 protein: CASSFLPRGAYEQYF
CDR3 DNA: TGTGCCAGCAGCTTCCTCCCTCGGGGGGCCTACGAGCAGTACTTC
J gene: TRBJ2-7
D gene: TRBD2
clone size: -
V gene: TRBV11-1

CDR3 protein: CASSGVQGTDGYTF
CDR3 DNA: TGTGCCAGCAGCGGCGTACAGGGGACGGACGGCTACACCTTC
J gene: TRBJ1-2
D gene: TRBD1
clone size: once
V gene: TRBV9

CDR3 protein: CASSLQRGPYEQYF
CDR3 DNA: TGTGCCAGTAGTCTACAGAGGGGGCCCTACGAGCAGTACTTC
J gene: TRBJ2-7
D gene: TRBD1
clone size: -
V gene: TRBV19

CDR3 protein: CASSLGQTNTEAFF
CDR3 DNA: TGTGCCAGCAGCTTAGGACAGACGAACACTGAAGCTTTCTTT
J gene: TRBJ1-1
D gene: -
clone size: -
V gene: TRBV7-9

CDR3 protein: CASSLFQGNEKLFF
CDR3 DNA: TGTGCCAGCAGTTTATTTCAGGGTAATGAAAAACTGTTTTTT
J gene: TRBJ1-4
D gene: -
clone size: -
V gene: TRBV28

CDR3 protein: CASSLRLAPKWADTQYF
CDR3 DNA: TGTGCCAGCAGCTTAAGGTTGGCCCCGAAGTGGGCAGATACGCAGTATTTT
J gene: TRBJ2-3
D gene: -
clone size: -
V gene: TRBV7-2

CDR3 protein: CASSPNRGLSPGSYEQYF
CDR3 DNA: TGCGCCAGCAGCCCCAACAGGGGGTTGAGCCCAGGATCCTACGAGCAGTACTTC
J gene: TRBJ2-7
D gene: TRBD1
clone size: -
V gene: TRBV4-3

CDR3 protein: CASSQGNSGANVLTF
CDR3 DNA: TGCGCCAGCAGCCAGGGCAACTCTGGGGCCAACGTCCTGACTTTC
J gene: TRBJ2-6
D gene: -
clone size: -
V gene: TRBV4-3

CDR3 protein: CASSLPYGGEAFF
CDR3 DNA: TGTGCCAGCAGCTTGCCCTATGGAGGGGAAGCTTTCTTT
J gene: TRBJ1-1
D gene: -
clone size: -
V gene: TRBV5-4

CDR3 protein: CASRTAQGSNTGELFF
CDR3 DNA: TGTGCCAGCAGAACGGCGCAGGGCTCGAACACCGGGGAGCTGTTTTTT
J gene: TRBJ2-2
D gene: -
clone size: -
V gene: TRBV28

CDR3 protein: CASSRQNQETQYF
CDR3 DNA: TGTGCCAGCAGCCGACAGAACCAAGAGACCCAGTACTTC
J gene: TRBJ2-5
D gene: -
clone size: once
V gene: TRBV7-2

CDR3 protein: CASSPPLQGANTEAFF
CDR3 DNA: TGTGCCAGCTCACCACCGTTACAGGGGGCGAACACTGAAGCTTTCTTT
J gene: TRBJ1-1
D gene: TRBD1
clone size: -
V gene: TRBV18

CDR3 protein: CAWSGGGYEQYF
CDR3 DNA: TGTGCCTGGAGTGGGGGGGGGTACGAGCAGTACTTC
J gene: TRBJ2-7
D gene: TRBD2
clone size: -
V gene: TRBV30

CDR3 protein: CASSSQGNYGYTF
CDR3 DNA: TGTGCCAGCAGTTCGCAGGGTAACTATGGCTACACCTTC
J gene: TRBJ1-2
D gene: -
clone size: few
V gene: TRBV27

CDR3 protein: CASSLGAVSSYEQYF
CDR3 DNA: TGTGCCAGCAGCTTAGGTGCGGTTAGCTCCTACGAGCAGTACTTC
J gene: TRBJ2-7
D gene: -
clone size: few
V gene: TRBV7-9

CDR3 protein: CASSAGPPNEQYF
CDR3 DNA: TGTGCCAGCAGCGCGGGACCGCCGAACGAGCAGTACTTC
J gene: TRBJ2-7
D gene: -
clone size: -
V gene: TRBV14

CDR3 protein: CASSYGPRLEDEQFF
CDR3 DNA: TGTGCCAGCAGCTACGGACCCCGACTAGAAGATGAGCAGTTCTTC
J gene: TRBJ2-1
D gene: -
clone size: -
V gene: TRBV9

CDR3 protein: CAGDEQFF
CDR3 DNA: TGTGCCGGGGATGAGCAGTTCTTC
J gene: TRBJ2-1
D gene: -
clone size: -
V gene: TRBV28

CDR3 protein: CASSQARAGGPGETQYF
CDR3 DNA: TGCGCCAGCAGCCAAGCAAGGGCGGGGGGGCCCGGCGAGACCCAGTACTTC
J gene: TRBJ2-5
D gene: TRBD2
clone size: few
V gene: TRBV4-1

CDR3 protein: CASRRDTGVNTEAFF
CDR3 DNA: TGTGCCAGCAGGCGCGATACAGGGGTGAACACTGAAGCTTTCTTT
J gene: TRBJ1-1
D gene: TRBD1
clone size: -
V gene: TRBV2

CDR3 protein: CASSSLNEQFF
CDR3 DNA: TGTGCCAGCAGCTCCCTCAATGAGCAGTTCTTC
J gene: TRBJ2-1
D gene: -
clone size: few
V gene: TRBV7-2

CDR3 protein: CASSATDTQYF
CDR3 DNA: TGTGCCAGCTCAGCAACAGATACGCAGTATTTT
J gene: TRBJ2-3
D gene: -
clone size: few
V gene: TRBV18

CDR3 protein: CASSDRGLTPNTEAFF
CDR3 DNA: TGTGCCAGCAGTGATCGGGGGTTGACCCCGAACACTGAAGCTTTCTTT
J gene: TRBJ1-1
D gene: -
clone size: -
V gene: TRBV2

CDR3 protein: CASSLAGTGSYEQYF
CDR3 DNA: TGTGCCAGCAGCTTAGCAGGGACAGGGTCCTACGAGCAGTACTTC
J gene: TRBJ2-7
D gene: TRBD1
clone size: -
V gene: TRBV7-2

CDR3 protein: CASRSSGNMNTEAFF
CDR3 DNA: TGCGCCAGCAGAAGTTCGGGAAATATGAACACTGAAGCTTTCTTT
J gene: TRBJ1-1
D gene: -
clone size: once
V gene: TRBV5-1

CDR3 protein: CASSSWTGIHEQYF
CDR3 DNA: TGTGCCAGCAGCTCCTGGACAGGGATCCACGAGCAGTACTTC
J gene: TRBJ2-7
D gene: TRBD1
clone size: -
V gene: TRBV7-9

CDR3 protein: CASSQGNSYNEQFF
CDR3 DNA: TGCGCCAGCAGCCAAGGGAACTCCTACAATGAGCAGTTCTTC
J gene: TRBJ2-1
D gene: -
clone size: -
V gene: TRBV4-1

CDR3 protein: CASSHRLAGGPSEQFF
CDR3 DNA: TGCGCCAGCAGCCATCGACTAGCGGGAGGGCCAAGTGAGCAGTTCTTC
J gene: TRBJ2-1
D gene: TRBD2
clone size: -
V gene: TRBV4-3

CDR3 protein: CASSEMAANNSPLHF
CDR3 DNA: TGTGCCAGCAGTGAAATGGCAGCGAATAATTCACCCCTCCACTTT
J gene: TRBJ1-6
D gene: -
clone size: -
V gene: TRBV6-1

CDR3 protein: CASSPFGENGYTF
CDR3 DNA: TGTGCCAGCTCACCATTCGGGGAAAACGGCTACACCTTC
J gene: TRBJ1-2
D gene: -
clone size: -
V gene: TRBV18

CDR3 protein: CASSTDSHDTQYF
CDR3 DNA: TGTGCCAGCAGCACGGACAGCCACGACACCCAGTACTTC
J gene: TRBJ2-5
D gene: -
clone size: -
V gene: TRBV9

CDR3 protein: CASSATGVPYEQYF
CDR3 DNA: TGTGCCAGCAGCGCCACAGGGGTCCCCTACGAGCAGTACTTC
J gene: TRBJ2-7
D gene: TRBD1
clone size: -
V gene: TRBV7-9

CDR3 protein: CASLFRTGGTVRYF
CDR3 DNA: TGTGCCAGCCTCTTTAGGACAGGGGGTACGGTAAGGTACTTC
J gene: TRBJ2-7
D gene: TRBD1
clone size: -
V gene: TRBV25-1

CDR3 protein: CASSPGTGGGYTF
CDR3 DNA: TGTGCCAGCAGCCCCGGGACAGGGGGAGGCTACACCTTC
J gene: TRBJ1-2
D gene: TRBD1
clone size: -
V gene: TRBV6-5

CDR3 protein: CASKPGLGPDTQYF
CDR3 DNA: TGTGCCAGCAAGCCGGGCCTTGGTCCAGATACGCAGTATTTT
J gene: TRBJ2-3
D gene: -
clone size: -
V gene: TRBV6-5

CDR3 protein: CASSFGVQGGTNEKLFF
CDR3 DNA: TGCGCCAGCAGCTTTGGGGTACAGGGGGGCACTAATGAAAAACTGTTTTTT
J gene: TRBJ1-4
D gene: TRBD1
clone size: -
V gene: TRBV5-1

CDR3 protein: CSAGERDGYTF
CDR3 DNA: TGCAGTGCCGGAGAGAGGGATGGCTACACCTTC
J gene: TRBJ1-2
D gene: -
clone size: once
V gene: TRBV20-1

CDR3 protein: CASSQNTLGGAFF
CDR3 DNA: TGTGCCAGCAGCCAAAACACCCTCGGAGGGGCTTTCTTT
J gene: TRBJ1-1
D gene: -
clone size: -
V gene: TRBV5-6

CDR3 protein: CASSYPSTFNYGYTF
CDR3 DNA: TGTGCCAGCAGCTACCCCTCTACATTTAACTATGGCTACACCTTC
J gene: TRBJ1-2
D gene: -
clone size: -
V gene: TRBV6-6

CDR3 protein: CASSLGVGWETQYF
CDR3 DNA: TGTGCCAGTAGTCTCGGGGTGGGGTGGGAGACCCAGTACTTC
J gene: TRBJ2-5
D gene: -
clone size: -
V gene: TRBV19

CDR3 protein: CASSSHQQGRTYEQYF
CDR3 DNA: TGTGCCAGCAGCTCCCACCAACAGGGGAGGACCTACGAGCAGTACTTC
J gene: TRBJ2-7
D gene: -
clone size: -
V gene: TRBV5-4

CDR3 protein: CASSRGQSYEQYF
CDR3 DNA: TGTGCCAGCAGTAGAGGACAGTCCTACGAGCAGTACTTC
J gene: TRBJ2-7
D gene: -
clone size: few
V gene: TRBV6-1